The sequence of this T cell receptor (beta chain) was determined in a study of T cells after yellow fever vaccination (dated by TCRdb to between 2017 and 2020). For context, the study as a whole: The SMART-Seq v4 Ultra Low Input RNA kit was used to prepare libraries from fractions with low cell numbers. Blood samples were taken at several timepoints before and after primary and secondary immunization, and bulk PBMC replicates and cell subsets were isolated. Two healthy male donors, one aged 18 to 30 and one aged 30 to 40 years, made up the cohort. To follow T-cell clones before and after both primary and booster YFV17D yellow fever vaccination, bulk TCR alpha and beta repertoires underwent longitudinal sequencing. Here is what the overall study found, with its caveats: Only a couple of donors were included in the study, so the extent to which the findings can be generalized is limited. After the booster, most of the clones that had expanded following primary vaccination were detected again (almost 98% of CD4 and 80% to 90% of CD8), which suggests that memory was broadly maintained. A small share of clonotypes was detected in both CD4 and CD8 compartments, with the overlap likely arising from convergent recombination. FACS-sorted repertoires could contain abundant contaminating clonotypes from the bulk population, so computational filtering was required. Compared with the primary T-cell response, the secondary T-cell response was faster but weaker, reaching its peak on day 5 rather than on day 15.

Sequenced on an Illumina NovaSeq 6000. Synthesis of TCR cDNA relied on 5'RACE template switching, a step that introduced a universal primer site along with unique molecular identifiers. cDNA synthesis was primed from both the TCR alpha and TCR beta constant segments. Library amplification involved two PCR steps, and the second step added sample barcodes and sequencing adapters. Sequencing of the libraries was done on either Illumina HiSeq 2500 (2x100 bp) or NovaSeq (2x150 bp). The paper's processing steps were these. MIGEC handled demultiplexing of reads and collapsing into UMI consensus sequences, while MiXCR performed V(D)J alignment. Vaccine-responding clonotypes were identified with edgeR using replicate PBMC samples, with FDR below 0.01 and a log2 fold change above 5 up to day 15 being required. CD4 or CD8 identity was assigned to each bulk clonotype according to whether the clonotype was present at higher abundance in the sequenced CD4 repertoire or the sequenced CD8 repertoire. Using fastp at Q25 and MiXCR, TCRdb reprocessed the public reads and kept productive beta chains. Each CDR3 protein gets just one entry, which takes the most common genes and DNA from the rows behind it. The V and J calls shown here were made by TCRdb, not taken from the authors' results. Across this sample there are roughly 340,000 distinct CDR3 sequences, with approximately 4% seen only once. Jointly, the top ten make up 20% to 25% of the sample.

CDR1 SGHTA and CDR2 FQGNSA are derived from the germline V gene. V loses 4 bases at its end and J loses 4 bases; junction bases beyond the gene matches: 16. From its cysteine to its phenylalanine, the CDR3 spans 17 amino acids. Just the 51-base CDR3 DNA is kept, in frame starting at base 1. According to the study, the label for this sample's treatment or condition signals: live attenuated yellow fever vaccine strain. At each blood-draw timepoint, two biological replicates of bulk PBMCs were obtained. PBMCs were isolated from peripheral blood using a standard Ficoll-Paque protocol. TriZol was used to extract RNA from bulk PBMCs, CD4 and CD8 fractions, and dextramer-positive and dextramer-negative fractions. A note on this clonotype: Its antigen is unknown. No base-level quality is on record; no much larger clone is a single base apart.

The chain couples TRBV7-2 to TRBJ2-7, with 7 middle bases fitting TRBD2. The sample was PBMCs, taken 5 days after the yellow fever booster vaccination. This TCR was sampled from a man between 18 and 29 years old who received the YFV17D yellow fever vaccine. The nucleotide sequence is given as TGTGCCAGCAGCTCATATACCCCACCGGAGCGGGAATACGAGCAGTACTTC. This yields the protein CASSSYTPPEREYEQYF.